A single sample is the source of the 25 T cell receptor beta chains below, sequenced in a study of response to subunit inactivated influenza vaccine. One entry per CDR3 protein, called by TCRdb with MiXCR from the RT-PCR reads. This repertoire shows hundreds of thousands of distinct CDR3 sequences, 7.6% found once; its top ten account for 10% to 15%. The input for sequencing was PBMCs from blood, taken around 25 months after vaccination. Source of these receptors: a man aged 50-75 years who received an inactivated influenza vaccine.

The chain couples TRBV27 to TRBJ2-7; no clear D gene. Trimming stripped 2 bases from V and 2 bases from J, with 7 bases between. Germline V gives CDR1 MNHEY, CDR2 SMNVEV (reference sequence). The CDR3 is made up of 13 amino acids. The CDR3, as DNA: TGTGCCAGCAGTTTAGCAGTCCCCTACGAGCAGTACTTC. Its protein is CASSLAVPYEQYF.

This chain joins TRBV6-2 or TRBV6-3 and TRBJ2-3, with 7 bases aligning to TRBD1. The trim removed 2 bases at V and 6 bases at J, leaving 5 bases unmatched. The CDR3 contains 14 residues. Per germline, CDR1 MNHEY and CDR2 SVGEGT. The CDR3 nucleotides are TGTGCCAGCAGTTACCCCGACAGGGCCGATACGCAGTATTTT. Protein: CASSYPDRADTQYF.

This clonotype has at least ten counts. V is TRBV12-3 or TRBV12-4 and J is TRBJ2-2; 7 positions match TRBD1. The V segment lost 6 bases and the J segment 2 bases; nucleotides outside the gene matches: 6. The CDR3 has 15 amino acids. This CDR3 is CASSRDRANTGELFF. Written as DNA, the CDR3 is TGTGCCAGCAGCCGCGACAGGGCAAACACCGGGGAGCTGTTTTTT.

The chain is built from TRBV2 and TRBJ2-7; TRBD2 matches 9 bases. The CDR3 is 15 amino acids. V lost 3 bases, J lost 5 bases, and 8 bases stayed unmatched. Germline CDR1 SNHLY, CDR2 FYNNEI. In DNA form, the CDR3 reads TGTGCCAGCAGTGAGGGTAGCGGGAGAACCAACGAGCAGTACTTC. This codes for CASSEGSGRTNEQYF.

The V and J genes are TRBV10-2 and TRBJ2-7, with 10 bases identical to TRBD2. CDR3 length: 16 amino acids. CDR1 is WSHSY, CDR2 SAAADI, per germline. Trimming removed 3 bases from V and 2 bases from J; junction bases left unmatched: 7. CDR3 nucleotides: TGCGCCAGCAGTGACCCGACTAGCGGGCCAACCTACGAGCAGTACTTC. Protein sequence: CASSDPTSGPTYEQYF.

This sequence joins TRBV7-2 and TRBJ2-7; possibly TRBD2 for D (5 bases). In germline, CDR1 is SGHTA, CDR2 FQGNSA. CDR3 length equals 14 residues. Trimming left V 5 bases short and J 0 bases short, with 11 bases between. The CDR3 spells CASSPTGISYEQYF. CDR3 sequence (DNA): TGTGCCAGCAGCCCAACGGGGATCTCCTACGAGCAGTACTTC.

This clonotype showed up many times. The V and J genes are TRBV20-1 and TRBJ1-2; no definite D call. Trimming left V 0 bases short and J 4 bases short, with 12 bases between. The CDR3 covers 14 residues. Germline-derived CDR1 and CDR2 are DFQATT and SNEGSKA (reference sequence). CDR3 in amino acids: CSARDINRPYGYTF. The CDR3 DNA is TGCAGTGCTAGAGATATAAACAGACCCTATGGCTACACCTTC.

The V gene is TRBV6-2 or TRBV6-3, the J gene TRBJ2-5; no definite D call. The CDR3 consists of 14 residues. Germline loops: CDR1 MNHEY, CDR2 SVGEGT. Trimming took off 6 bases at V and 5 bases at J, with 16 bases between the two ends. The CDR3 nucleotides read TGTGCCAGCAGCCGGCTCGTTAGGGTGGAGACCCAGTACTTC. Translating it yields CASSRLVRVETQYF.

This clonotype was recorded many times. The chain couples TRBV12-3 or TRBV12-4 to TRBJ1-5; unclear D gene. The CDR3 runs to 13 residues. V lost 2 bases, J lost 9 bases, and 11 bases lay in between. The CDR3 loop is CASSLHKIPPQHF. The CDR3 DNA reads TGTGCCAGCAGTTTACATAAAATCCCGCCCCAGCATTTT.

In its sample, this clonotype was seen many times. V and J are TRBV20-1 and TRBJ2-1; 8 positions agree with TRBD2. Looked up from germline, CDR1 is DFQATT and CDR2 is SNEGSKA (reference sequence). V shed 8 bases, J shed 4 bases, and the junction held 13 bases outside the gene matches. The CDR3 loop spans 15 amino acids. The CDR3 DNA reads as TGCAGTACAGGGAAGAGCGGGGGCCCGTACAATGAGCAGTTCTTC. Residues: CSTGKSGGPYNEQFF.

Only a few counts were recorded for this clonotype. This sequence joins TRBV7-2 and TRBJ2-1; D tentatively reads TRBD1 or TRBD2 (5 bases each). This CDR3 comprises 13 residues. V was cut by 1 base and J by 9 bases, with 10 bases left in between. Germline V gene data show CDR1 as SGHTA and CDR2 as FQGNSA. Written as DNA, the CDR3 is TGTGCCAGCAGCTTAGGACCAGGGAGTGAGCAGTTCTTC. Translated, it gives CASSLGPGSEQFF. The full variable domain, in which reference TRBV7-2 and TRBJ2-1 provide the parts outside the CDR3, is GAGVSQSPSNKVTEKGKDVELRCDPISGHTALYWYRQSLGQGLEFLIYFQGNSAPDKSGLPSDRFSAERTGGSVSTLTIQRTQQEDSAVYLCASSLGPGSEQFFGPGTRLTVL.

This clonotype was observed many times. The J gene is TRBJ1-2, the V gene TRBV4-3, with 9 bases lining up with TRBD1. Trimming took 1 base from V and 5 from J; bases not matched to a gene: 5. CDR3 size: 15 residues. Germline values: CDR1 LGHNA, CDR2 YSLEER. The CDR3 sequence is CASSQADRGGYGYTF. For the CDR3, the DNA is TGCGCCAGCAGCCAAGCTGACAGGGGGGGTTATGGCTACACCTTC.

This clonotype was seen repeatedly, ten times or more. The rearrangement joins TRBV15 to TRBJ2-7, with 13 bases identical to TRBD2. CDR1 is LNHNV, CDR2 YYDKDF, per germline (reference sequence). Germline trimming cut 5 bases from V and 0 bases from J; bases unmatched to any gene: 4. This CDR3 has 16 amino acids. DNA of the CDR3: TGTGCCACCAGCCTGGGACTAGCGGGGAACTCCTACGAGCAGTACTTC. Translating it yields CATSLGLAGNSYEQYF. The full variable domain, rest sourced from reference TRBV15 and TRBJ2-7, is DAMVIQNPRYQVTQFGKPVTLSCSQTLNHNVMYWYQQKSSQAPKLLFHYYDKDFNNEADTPDNFQSRRPNTSFCFLDIRSPGLGDTAMYLCATSLGLAGNSYEQYFGPGTRLTVT.

Ten or more counts support this clonotype. This chain joins TRBV24-1 and TRBJ2-2; D is perhaps TRBD1 or TRBD2 (5 bases each). The germline V gene has CDR1 KGHDR and CDR2 SFDVKD. Trimming stripped 12 bases from V and 4 bases from J, with 26 bases between. The CDR3 runs to 17 residues. CDR3 sequence reads: CAPPRVQHLRVTGELFF. CDR3 DNA sequence: TGTGCCCCACCGAGGGTGCAGCACCTCAGGGTCACCGGGGAGCTGTTTTTT.

The DNA of the CDR3 is TGTGCCAGCAGGTCTACTAGAACTGAAGCTTTCTTT. Amino acids: CASRSTRTEAFF. J is TRBJ1-1 and V is TRBV6-6; D gene ambiguous. The CDR3 extends over 12 amino acids. Trimming cost V 6 bases and J 5 bases, with 10 bases left between them. Germline values: CDR1 MNHNY, CDR2 SVGAGI (reference sequence).

The chain joins TRBV20-1 to TRBJ1-1, with TRBD1 matching over 8 bases. V shed 0 bases, J shed 2 bases, and the junction held 5 bases outside the gene matches. The CDR3 has 15 residues. CDR1 is DFQATT and CDR2 is SNEGSKA in the germline V gene (reference sequence). The CDR3 nucleotides are TGCAGTGCTAGAGATCGGGACAGGATTAACACTGAAGCTTTCTTT. This encodes CSARDRDRINTEAFF.

In its sample, this clonotype was seen a few times. The chain joins TRBV11-1 to TRBJ2-2, with D tentatively TRBD2 (5 bases). V lost 5 bases, J lost 5 bases, and 12 bases lay in between. This CDR3 comprises 14 residues. Germline V gene sequence: CDR1 SGHAT, CDR2 FQDESV (reference sequence). CDR3: CASSQFRGTGELFF. For the CDR3, the DNA is TGTGCCAGCAGCCAGTTCCGGGGAACCGGGGAGCTGTTTTTT.

The sample holds a few counts of this clonotype. The rearrangement links TRBV5-1 to TRBJ2-3, with no clear D. Trimming removed 5 bases at V and 2 bases at J, with 6 bases between. Germline CDR1 and CDR2: SGHRS and YFSETQ. This CDR3 is 12 amino acids long. The CDR3 is CASSFNTDTQYF. CDR3 nucleotides: TGCGCCAGCAGTTTCAACACAGATACGCAGTATTTT.

This clonotype came up a few times. The chain combines TRBV12-2 with TRBJ2-7. TRBV12-2 is a pseudogene locus. This CDR3 contains 15 residues. The CDR3 loop reads CASRLVVGASYEQYF. CDR3 DNA: TGTGCAAGTCGCTTAGTTGTGGGAGCCTCCTACGAGCAGTACTTC.

This clonotype was recorded only once. This chain uses TRBV15 with TRBJ2-1, with 10 positions matching TRBD1. J lost 8 bases, V lost 0 bases, and 7 bases had no gene match. This CDR3 comprises 16 residues. Germline V gives CDR1 LNHNV, CDR2 YYDKDF (reference sequence). The DNA of the CDR3 is TGTGCCACCAGCAGAGATGACGGGACAGGGGTACATGAGCAGTTCTTC. Protein product: CATSRDDGTGVHEQFF.

This clonotype was detected ten times or more. The chain uses TRBV20-1 and TRBJ2-5; no reliable D call. Germline loops: CDR1 DFQATT, CDR2 SNEGSKA (reference sequence). Between the trimmed V and J ends, which lost 7 bases and 4 bases, there was a span of 13 bases. CDR3 length: 12 amino acids. This chain's CDR3 is CSGSSFAETQYF. The CDR3 DNA reads as TGCAGTGGGTCGTCGTTCGCAGAGACCCAGTACTTC.

The V call is TRBV27, the J call TRBJ2-7; tentative D call: TRBD2 (5 bases). V was cut by 3 bases and J by 0 bases, with 9 bases left in between. The germline V gene has CDR1 MNHEY and CDR2 SMNVEV (reference sequence). The CDR3 runs 14 residues. CDR3 sequence: CASSFGERSYEQYF. The CDR3 DNA follows: TGTGCCAGCAGTTTCGGGGAGCGCTCCTACGAGCAGTACTTC.

This clonotype was observed at least ten times. V is TRBV4-2 and J is TRBJ2-3; 7 nucleotides line up with TRBD1. CDR1 and CDR2 (germline): LGHNA, YNFKEQ. The V segment lost 3 bases and the J segment 2 bases; nucleotides outside the gene matches: 8. The CDR3 consists of 16 residues. The CDR3 spells CASSQRDRLNTDTQYF. CDR3 coding DNA: TGTGCCAGCAGCCAGAGGGACAGACTAAACACAGATACGCAGTATTTT.

In this sample, this clonotype turned up a few times. The J gene is TRBJ2-3, the V gene TRBV12-3 or TRBV12-4; TRBD2 matches 13 bases. The CDR3 loop spans 18 amino acids. The junction had 10 bases not matched to a gene; V was cut back by 7 bases and J by 0 bases. The CDR3 region is CASTFFGLAGESTDTQYF. The CDR3 nucleotides are TGTGCCAGCACTTTCTTCGGACTAGCGGGAGAAAGCACAGATACGCAGTATTTT.

This clonotype was detected ten times or more. The rearrangement uses TRBV3-1 and TRBJ2-4; D possibly corresponds to TRBD1 (6 bases). Germline V gene data show CDR1 as LGHDT and CDR2 as YNNKEL (reference sequence). Trimming cost V 2 bases and J 3 bases, with 8 bases left between them. The CDR3 sequence is 14 residues long. For the CDR3, the DNA is TGTGCCAGCAGCCAACAGGGGAACAAAAACATTCAGTACTTC. It yields the protein CASSQQGNKNIQYF.